This T cell receptor beta chain came from a study of shared clonotypes between healthy human individuals. Losses at the gene ends were 5 bases for V and 1 base for J; bases not matched to a gene: 7. The CDR3 is 16 amino acids. Germline loops: CDR1 MDHEN, CDR2 SYDVKM. This clone was detected only once. Here immunoSEQ multiplex PCR was the method, and the copy in TCRdb shows in-frame clones only, minus some. The sample has roughly 2,300,000 clones; around 90% are singletons. This TCR came from a man younger than 35 in good health. Some clones in this sample may be carry-over from other donors' samples. V usage is TRBV28 and J usage is TRBJ1-5, with TRBD1 matching over 8 bases. Input material: naive CD4+ T cells from PBMCs. Subset indicated: CD45RA+ positively selected. This chain's CDR3 is CASSPQDRASNQPQHF. CDR3 coding DNA: TGTGCCAGCAGTCCGCAGGACAGGGCGAGCAATCAGCCCCAGCATTTT.